The T cell receptor beta chain under discussion was sequenced for a study of T cell changes during pregnancy in multiple sclerosis. Profiling relied on immunoSEQ multiplex PCR, and the TCRdb table lists in-frame clones only, not all of them. The data show under 65,000 clones, roughly 92% seen once. Trimming took 5 bases from V and 6 from J; bases not matched to a gene: 3. The germline V gene encodes CDR1 LNHDA and CDR2 SQIVND (reference sequence). The CDR3 totals 13 residues. This receptor was taken from a female donor with multiple sclerosis, enrolled in a pregnancy study. The chain has TRBV19 and TRBJ2-1; TRBD2 agrees at 8 bases. Sample: peripheral blood, taken in the second trimester of pregnancy. The CDR3 here is CASSVREANEQFF. In DNA form, the CDR3 reads TGTGCCAGTAGTGTGCGGGAGGCCAATGAGCAGTTCTTC.